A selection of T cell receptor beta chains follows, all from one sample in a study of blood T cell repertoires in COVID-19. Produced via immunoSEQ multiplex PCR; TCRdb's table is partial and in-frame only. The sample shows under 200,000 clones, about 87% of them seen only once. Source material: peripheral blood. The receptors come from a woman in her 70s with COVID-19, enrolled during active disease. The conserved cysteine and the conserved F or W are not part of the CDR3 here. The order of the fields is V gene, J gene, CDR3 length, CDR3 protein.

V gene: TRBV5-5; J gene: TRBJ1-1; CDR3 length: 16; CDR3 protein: ASNPPRGQVMGYTEAF
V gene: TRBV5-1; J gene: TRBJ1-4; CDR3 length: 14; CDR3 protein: ASSLTGGIPNEKLF
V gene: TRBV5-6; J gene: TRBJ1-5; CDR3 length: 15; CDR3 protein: ASSLQLSRGSNQPQH
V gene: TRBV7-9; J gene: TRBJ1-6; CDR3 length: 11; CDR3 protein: ASSLQGDSPLH
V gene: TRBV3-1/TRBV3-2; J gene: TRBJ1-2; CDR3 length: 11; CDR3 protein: ASSRHDPGGYT
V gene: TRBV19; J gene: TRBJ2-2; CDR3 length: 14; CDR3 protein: ASSHRVNANTGELF
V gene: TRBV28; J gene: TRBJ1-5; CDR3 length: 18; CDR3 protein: ASSSDQPGQGDGSNQPQH
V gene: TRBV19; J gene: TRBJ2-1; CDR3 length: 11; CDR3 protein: ASSGYPYNEQF
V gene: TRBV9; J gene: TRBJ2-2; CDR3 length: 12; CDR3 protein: ASSYGSKAGELF
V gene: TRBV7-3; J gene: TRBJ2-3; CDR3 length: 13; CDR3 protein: ASSHKRGGPDTQY
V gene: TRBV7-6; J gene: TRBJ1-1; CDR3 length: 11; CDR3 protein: ASSPGGNTEAF
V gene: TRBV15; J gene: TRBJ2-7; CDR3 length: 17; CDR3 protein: ATSRDPPETGTEDYEQY
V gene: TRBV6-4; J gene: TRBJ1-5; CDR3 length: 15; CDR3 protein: ASGGGHLKISNQPQH
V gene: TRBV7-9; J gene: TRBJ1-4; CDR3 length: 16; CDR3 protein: ASTPGRGLGATNEKLF
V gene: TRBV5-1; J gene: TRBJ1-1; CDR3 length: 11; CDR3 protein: ASSFQGPTEAF
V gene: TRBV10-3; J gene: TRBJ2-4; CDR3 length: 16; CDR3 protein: ASTTGVAGPAAKNIQY
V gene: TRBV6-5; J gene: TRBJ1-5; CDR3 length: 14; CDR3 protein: ASSYQGSSSNQPQH
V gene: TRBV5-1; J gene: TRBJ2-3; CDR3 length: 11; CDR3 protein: ASSLQDTDTQY
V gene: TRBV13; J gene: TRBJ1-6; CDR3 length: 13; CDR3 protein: ASSKDRDSYSPLH
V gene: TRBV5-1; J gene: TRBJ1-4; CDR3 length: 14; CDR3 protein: ASSTGQGAANEKLF
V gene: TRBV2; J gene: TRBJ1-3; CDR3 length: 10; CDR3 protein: ASRDNGNTIY
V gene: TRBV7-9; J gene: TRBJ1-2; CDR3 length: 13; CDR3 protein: ASRSGPGQLYGYT
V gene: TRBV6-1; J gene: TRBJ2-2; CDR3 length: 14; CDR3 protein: ASSEPTGGDTGELF
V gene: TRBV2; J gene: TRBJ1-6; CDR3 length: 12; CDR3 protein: ASSESGFNSPLH
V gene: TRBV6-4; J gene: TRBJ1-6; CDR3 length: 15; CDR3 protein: ASRDTDRGIMNSPLH
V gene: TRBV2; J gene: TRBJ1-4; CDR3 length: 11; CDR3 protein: AGGRGFNEKLF
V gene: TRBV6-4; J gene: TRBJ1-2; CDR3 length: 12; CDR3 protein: ASSAIQGVHGYT
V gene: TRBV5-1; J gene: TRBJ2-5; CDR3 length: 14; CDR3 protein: ASSLGSTGPQETQY
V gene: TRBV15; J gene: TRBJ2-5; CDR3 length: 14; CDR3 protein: ATSRDRFEEGETQY
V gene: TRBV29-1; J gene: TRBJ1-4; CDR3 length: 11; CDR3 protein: SVGVDSNERLF
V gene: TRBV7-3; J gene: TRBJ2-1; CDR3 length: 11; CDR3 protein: ASSGTRGHEQF
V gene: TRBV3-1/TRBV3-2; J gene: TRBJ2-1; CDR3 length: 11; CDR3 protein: ASSQQGLSEQF
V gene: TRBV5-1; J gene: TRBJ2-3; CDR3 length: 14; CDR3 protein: ASSLVSAGGTDTQY
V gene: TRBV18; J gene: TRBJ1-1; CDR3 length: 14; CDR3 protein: ASSPQGTGMNTEAF
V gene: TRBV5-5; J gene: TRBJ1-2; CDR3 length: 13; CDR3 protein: ASSLVATLNYGYT
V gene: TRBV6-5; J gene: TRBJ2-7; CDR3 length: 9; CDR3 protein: ASSSFYEQY
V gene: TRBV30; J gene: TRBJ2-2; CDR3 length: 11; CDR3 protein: AWSVLSPGELF
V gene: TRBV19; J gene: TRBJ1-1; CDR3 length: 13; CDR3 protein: ATFGGSADFGEAF
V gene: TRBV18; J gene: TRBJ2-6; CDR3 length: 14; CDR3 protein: ASSPPWLSGANVLT
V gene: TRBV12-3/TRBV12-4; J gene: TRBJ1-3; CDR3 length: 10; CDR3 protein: ASSSNGNTIY